These 8 T cell receptor beta chains were sequenced from one sample in a study of low-dose radiotherapy and immunotherapy resistance in tumors. The time point denotes: after trial treatment. Treatment defined: LDRT plus nivolumab, ipilimumab, low-dose cyclophosphamide and aspirin (RACIN trial). The authors amplified TCRs for 15 to 25 PCR cycles with a constant-region primer and a V-primer adapter. TCRdb recomputed calls from the reads with MiXCR, one row per CDR3 protein. The repertoire holds about 52,000 distinct CDR3 sequences, with roughly 31% as singletons. The source was PBMCs, collected after low-dose radiotherapy plus immunotherapy. The receptors derive from a male donor with rectosigmoid adenocarcinoma.

This clonotype was observed a handful of times. V usage is TRBV29-1 and J usage is TRBJ2-3; D is possibly TRBD2 (7 bases). The CDR3 spans 16 residues. The ends were cut back, 7 bases at V and 2 bases at J, with 22 bases in the middle. Germline loops: CDR1 SQVTM, CDR2 ANQGSEA. The CDR3 nucleotides read TGCAGCGGGAGGGCGGGGGCTCTATCCTCCACAGATACGCAGTATTTT. This gives the protein CSGRAGALSSTDTQYF.

J is TRBJ2-1 and V is TRBV5-4; no definite D call. The CDR3 contains 12 residues. Germline CDR1 is SGHNT and CDR2 is YYREEE (reference sequence). The V and J ends lost 4 bases and 7 bases respectively, with 9 bases between them. The CDR3: CASSRMANEQFF. CDR3 bases: TGTGCCAGCAGCCGGATGGCTAATGAGCAGTTCTTC.

This clonotype was counted only a few times. V usage is TRBV5-6 and J usage is TRBJ1-5; no firm D call. The CDR3 runs to 12 residues. Trimming left V 4 bases short and J 7 bases short, with 9 bases between. Germline V gives CDR1 SGHDT, CDR2 YYEEEE. CDR3 in DNA: TGTGCCAGCAGCCCCTTTGGACAGCCCCAGCATTTT. Translation gives CASSPFGQPQHF. Full variable domain (remainder filled in from reference TRBV5-6 and TRBJ1-5): DAGVTQSPTHLIKTRGQQVTLRCSPKSGHDTVSWYQQALGQGPQFIFQYYEEEERQRGNFPDRFSGHQFPNYSSELNVNALLLGDSALYLCASSPFGQPQHFGDGTRLSIL.

The table lists this clonotype with many counts. This chain links TRBV5-4 with TRBJ2-3; D is undetermined. The CDR3 length is 14 residues. From germline, CDR1 is SGHNT and CDR2 YYREEE (reference sequence). The V end was cut by 0 bases, the J end by 4 bases, with 9 bases between. In DNA form, the CDR3 reads TGTGCCAGCAGCTTGGGCGAAGTGTCAGATACGCAGTATTTT. Its protein is CASSLGEVSDTQYF. Using reference TRBV5-4 and TRBJ2-3 for the parts outside the CDR3, the full variable domain is ETGVTQSPTHLIKTRGQQVTLRCSSQSGHNTVSWYQQALGQGPQFIFQYYREEENGRGNFPPRFSGLQFPNYSSELNVNALELDDSALYLCASSLGEVSDTQYFGPGTRLTVL.

The chain uses TRBV20-1 and TRBJ2-3, with 13 bases aligning to TRBD2. After removal of 3 bases from V and 0 bases from J, the junction contained 6 bases not matched to a gene. The CDR3 consists of 17 residues. Germline V gene sequence: CDR1 DFQATT, CDR2 SNEGSKA (reference sequence). CDR3 bases: TGCAGTGCTAGCACGGGACTAGCGGGGCCTAGCACAGATACGCAGTATTTT. Encoded protein: CSASTGLAGPSTDTQYF.

This clonotype showed up many times. The V and J genes are TRBV28 and TRBJ2-3; D is perhaps TRBD2 (6 bases). CDR1 MDHEN and CDR2 SYDVKM come from the germline V gene. Trimming removed 3 bases from V and 1 base from J, with 14 bases in between. This CDR3 has 16 residues. DNA of the CDR3: TGTGCCAGCAGTTTTTCAGGGTGGGGGGGCACAGATACGCAGTATTTT. Encoded protein: CASSFSGWGGTDTQYF. Variable domain in full (rest from reference TRBV28 and TRBJ2-3): DVKVTQSSRYLVKRTGEKVFLECVQDMDHENMFWYRQDPGLGLRLIYFSYDVKMKEKGDIPEGYSVSREKKERFSLILESASTNQTSMYLCASSFSGWGGTDTQYFGPGTRLTVL.

This clonotype was recorded many times. The chain employs TRBV29-1 and TRBJ2-3, with D tentatively TRBD1 or TRBD2 (5 bases each). In germline, CDR1 is SQVTM, CDR2 ANQGSEA. This CDR3 contains 13 residues. V was trimmed by 5 bases and J by 1 base, leaving 10 bases between them. The CDR3 protein is CSVRGSGTDTQYF. In DNA form, the CDR3 reads TGCAGCGTTCGGGGCAGTGGCACAGATACGCAGTATTTT.

Ten or more counts support this clonotype. The chain is built from TRBV27 and TRBJ1-5; D is undetermined. The ends were cut back, 3 bases at V and 2 bases at J, with 17 bases in the middle. The germline V gene has CDR1 MNHEY and CDR2 SMNVEV (reference sequence). CDR3 length: 17 residues. CDR3 in amino acids: CASSFRAARVGNQPQHF. CDR3 nucleotides: TGTGCCAGCAGTTTTCGAGCAGCTCGGGTGGGCAATCAGCCCCAGCATTTT.